A selection of T cell receptor beta chains follows, all from one sample in a study of T cell changes during pregnancy in multiple sclerosis. Measured with immunoSEQ multiplex PCR; TCRdb has only the in-frame clones, and not every one. The sample lists some 64,000 clones; about 91% were seen once. The sequencing here drew on peripheral blood, taken after pregnancy. These receptors all stem from a female donor with multiple sclerosis, enrolled in a pregnancy study. CDR3s include the opening cysteine and the closing phenylalanine or tryptophan. The order of the fields is D gene, J gene, V gene, clone size, CDR3 DNA, CDR3 protein. The D gene is left open where the match is weak. The size of a clone is reported for some rows only, either as once, few or many, or as a class for expanded clones.

. | TRBJ2-3 | TRBV6-1 | . | TGTGCCAGCAGGGGCGGGGTTAGCACAGATACGCAGTATTTT | CASRGGVSTDTQYF
TRBD2 | TRBJ2-7 | TRBV16 | . | TGTGCCAGCAGCCTCGGACTAGCCACCTACGAGCAGTACTTC | CASSLGLATYEQYF
. | TRBJ1-5 | TRBV6-5 | . | TGTGCCAGCAGTTACTTGGGCCCCCATCAGCCCCAGCATTTT | CASSYLGPHQPQHF
. | TRBJ2-7 | TRBV11-2 | . | TGTGCCAGCAGCCCAGGGGCCTACGAGCAGTACTTC | CASSPGAYEQYF
. | TRBJ2-7 | TRBV28 | . | TGTGCCAGCAGTTTCGGCTACGAGCAGTACTTC | CASSFGYEQYF
. | TRBJ2-7 | TRBV15 | . | TGTGCCACCAGCAGAGAGAGGGTAGTGGCGGGGTCCTACGAGCAGTACTTC | CATSRERVVAGSYEQYF
TRBD1 | TRBJ1-2 | TRBV7-3 | . | TGTGCCAGCAGTTCGGACAGGGACTATGGCTACACCTTC | CASSSDRDYGYTF
TRBD1 | TRBJ2-7 | TRBV5-1 | . | TGCGCCAGCAGCACCGGGACAGGGGCCTACGAGCAGTACTTC | CASSTGTGAYEQYF
. | TRBJ2-3 | TRBV27 | . | TGTGCCAGCAGTTTAAGAGTAGACACAGATACGCAGTATTTT | CASSLRVDTDTQYF
. | TRBJ1-1 | TRBV28 | . | TGTGCCATCCTAGAACGGGGGGCGCGGACTGAAGCTTTCTTT | CAILERGARTEAFF
. | TRBJ2-7 | TRBV13 | . | TGTGCCAGCAGCCCTACAGGGAGCTCCTACGAGCAGTACTTC | CASSPTGSSYEQYF
. | TRBJ2-5 | TRBV27 | . | TGTGCCAGCAGTTTCCTTAGCGGATACCAAGAGACCCAGTACTTC | CASSFLSGYQETQYF
TRBD1 | TRBJ2-7 | TRBV6-1 | . | TGTGCCAGCAGTGAAGTAGAGGCAGGGGGCTCCTACGAGCAGTACTTC | CASSEVEAGGSYEQYF
. | TRBJ2-2 | TRBV9 | . | TGTGCCAGCAGCGCCCCTCTCGGGAGACCAAGGGGGGAGCTGTTTTTT | CASSAPLGRPRGELFF
TRBD1 | TRBJ2-7 | TRBV5-1 | . | TGCGCCAGCAGCTTGGGACAGGGGGCTAAGTACGAGCAGTACTTC | CASSLGQGAKYEQYF
. | TRBJ1-5 | TRBV2 | . | TGTGCCAGCAGTGAATGGGCAGGGGTCCAGCCCCAGCATTTT | CASSEWAGVQPQHF
. | TRBJ1-2 | TRBV4-1 | . | TGCGCCAGCAGCCTTCACCCGACCCTGGGGGGCTATGGCTACACCTTC | CASSLHPTLGGYGYTF
. | TRBJ2-7 | TRBV5-4 | . | TGTGCCAGCAGCTTCCATGAGGGCGAGCAGTACTTC | CASSFHEGEQYF
. | TRBJ2-1 | TRBV6-9 | . | TGTGCCAGCAGAGGTGGCGGGACGGCAAGAAGCTCCTACAATGAGCAGTTCTTC | CASRGGGTARSSYNEQFF
. | TRBJ2-1 | TRBV9 | . | TGTGCCAGCAGCGTAGTTGCGGGGCGAAACAATGAGCAGTTCTTC | CASSVVAGRNNEQFF
. | TRBJ1-4 | TRBV10-3 | . | TGTGCCATCAGTGACAGCGATTGGGGGACAAGGCGAAGTGAAAAACTGTTTTTT | CAISDSDWGTRRSEKLFF
. | TRBJ2-5 | TRBV5-1 | . | TGCGCCAGCAGCTCCGCAACCTCCGGAGAGACCCAGTACTTC | CASSSATSGETQYF
TRBD1 | TRBJ2-2 | TRBV7-9 | . | TGTGCCAGCAGCTCATACAGGGGGCTGGACACCGGGGAGCTGTTTTTT | CASSSYRGLDTGELFF
TRBD1 | TRBJ2-5 | TRBV2 | . | TGTGCCAGCACAGGACAGGGCCAAGAGACCCAGTACTTC | CASTGQGQETQYF
TRBD1 | TRBJ1-2 | TRBV5-4 | many | TGTGCCAGCAGCGGGGACAGCTCCTATGGCTACACCTTC | CASSGDSSYGYTF
. | TRBJ2-4 | TRBV2 | . | TGTGCCAGCAGGCCAGGGCATAAAAACATTCAGTACTTC | CASRPGHKNIQYF
TRBD1 | TRBJ2-7 | TRBV4-2 | . | TGTGCCAGCAGCCAAGATTGGGGACAGGGGGCTGAAGAGCAGTACTTC | CASSQDWGQGAEEQYF
TRBD2 | TRBJ2-7 | TRBV5-1 | . | TGCGCCAGCAGCTTACTAGCGGGAGCGGCGTACGAGCAGTACTTC | CASSLLAGAAYEQYF
TRBD1 | TRBJ2-7 | TRBV10-3 | . | TGTGCCATCAGTTGGAAGGGGGACAGGGGTCACGAGCAGTACTTC | CAISWKGDRGHEQYF